The T cell receptor beta chain described here comes from a study of sequential checkpoint blockade in melanoma. Study-level background: First-line arms were nivolumab then ipilimumab, or the reverse, randomized 1:1. Matched biopsies came pretreatment and at week 13 for about 24 patients.

Produced via immunoSEQ multiplex PCR; TCRdb's table is partial and in-frame only. This sample carries approximately 8,200 clones, around a quarter of them seen once, and the ten largest clones take under 7%. Treatment in this sample: randomized to nivolumab then ipilimumab (arm A) or the reverse (arm B). This clone was counted at least ten times. Its antigen is currently unknown. The same CDR3 arises from other DNA sequences in this sample as well. Germline V gene sequence: CDR1 SGHNT, CDR2 YENEEA. V dropped 1 base and J dropped 6; count of bases not matched to a gene: 6. This CDR3 has 15 residues. Overall study results and limits: Response in arm A was associated with pretreatment TIL clonality. Rising tumor T-cell fraction and clonality meant about 30 times likelier benefit.

The gene calls are TRBV11-3 and TRBJ2-1; 7 positions agree with TRBD2. The sequencing here drew on tumor tissue (inferred from file names), taken from a patient given nivolumab and ipilimumab in sequence. This receptor was obtained from a human donor with melanoma. The CDR3 region has the DNA TGTGCCAGCAGCTTAGGGCCCACGGGGGGCAATGAGCAGTTCTTC. Amino acid sequence: CASSLGPTGGNEQFF.